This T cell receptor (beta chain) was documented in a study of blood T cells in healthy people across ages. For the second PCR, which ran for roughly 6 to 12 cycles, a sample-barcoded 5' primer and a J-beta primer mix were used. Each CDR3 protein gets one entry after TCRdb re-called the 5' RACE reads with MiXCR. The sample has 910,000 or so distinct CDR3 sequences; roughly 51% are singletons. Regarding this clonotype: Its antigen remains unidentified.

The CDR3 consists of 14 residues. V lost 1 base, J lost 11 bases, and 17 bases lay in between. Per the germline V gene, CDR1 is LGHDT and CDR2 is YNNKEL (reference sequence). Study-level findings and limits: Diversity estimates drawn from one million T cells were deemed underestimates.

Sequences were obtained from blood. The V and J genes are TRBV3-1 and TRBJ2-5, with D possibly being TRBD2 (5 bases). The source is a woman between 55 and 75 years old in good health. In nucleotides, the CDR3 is TGTGCCAGCAGCCAAGCAGTGCCCCCGGGCGGGCAGTACTTC. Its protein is CASSQAVPPGGQYF.